This record looks at one T cell receptor (beta chain) sequence and its context. Antigen: not known. A much more abundant neighbour one base away suggests this may be a read error. Whole blood was used without fractionation, so all unsorted peripheral T cells were included. This specimen belongs to a study of HIV-infected patients and healthy controls. Overall study findings and caveats: HIV-associated CDR3 frequencies dropped significantly during therapy; CMV-associated ones, mostly rising, changed nonsignificantly. Slight age and sex differences between study cohorts did not explain the diversity differences. Significantly higher mean Gini indices appeared in HIV-infected repertoires, possibly reflecting oligoclonality.

cDNA was made from 500 ng RNA using alpha and beta constant primers. Each of the alpha and beta chains got its own library through chain-specific third strand synthesis with indices. Two random hexamers, added before amplification and joined, formed each molecule's 12-nucleotide barcode. MiXCR was run by TCRdb on the 5' RACE reads, yielding one entry per CDR3 protein. The sample shows several thousand distinct CDR3 sequences, about 14% of them seen only once. The CDR3 is 13 amino acids. The clonotype comes from an adult with HIV infection. The sample in question was blood, obtained before antiretroviral therapy. The chain has TRBV12-3 or TRBV12-4 and TRBJ2-5; the D is unclear. The CDR3 DNA sequence: TGTGCCAGCAGTTTAAACAGTCAAGAGACCAAGTACTTC. It specifies CASSLNSQETKYF.